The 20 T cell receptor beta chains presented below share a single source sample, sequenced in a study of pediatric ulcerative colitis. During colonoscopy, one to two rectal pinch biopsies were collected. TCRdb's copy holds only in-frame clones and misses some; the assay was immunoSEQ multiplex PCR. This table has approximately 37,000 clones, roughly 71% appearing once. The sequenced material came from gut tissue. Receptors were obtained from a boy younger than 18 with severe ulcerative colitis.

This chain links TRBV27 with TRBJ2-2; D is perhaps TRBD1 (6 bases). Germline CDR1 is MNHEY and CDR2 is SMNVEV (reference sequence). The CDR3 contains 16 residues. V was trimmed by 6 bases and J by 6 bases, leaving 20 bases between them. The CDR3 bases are TGTGCCAGCAGCTTAAACCGGGACATAAAGGCCGGGGAGCTGTTTTTT. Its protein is CASSLNRDIKAGELFF.

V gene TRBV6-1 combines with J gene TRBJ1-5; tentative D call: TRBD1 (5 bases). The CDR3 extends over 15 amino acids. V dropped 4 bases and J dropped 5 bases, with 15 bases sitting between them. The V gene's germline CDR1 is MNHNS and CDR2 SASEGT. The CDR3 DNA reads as TGTGCCAGCAGTGTAGGACTTTGGGGCGATCAGCCCCAGCATTTT. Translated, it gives CASSVGLWGDQPQHF.

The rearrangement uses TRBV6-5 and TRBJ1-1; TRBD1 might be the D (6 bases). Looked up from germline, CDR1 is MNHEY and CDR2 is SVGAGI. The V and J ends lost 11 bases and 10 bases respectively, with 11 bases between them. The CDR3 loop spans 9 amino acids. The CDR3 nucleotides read TGTGCCGGGAGGGGGGGAGCTTTCTTT. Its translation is CAGRGGAFF.

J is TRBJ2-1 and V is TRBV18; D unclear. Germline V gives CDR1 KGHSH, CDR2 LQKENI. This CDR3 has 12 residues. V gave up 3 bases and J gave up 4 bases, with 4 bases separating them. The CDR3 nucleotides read TGTGCCAGCTCACCCCCATACAATGAGCAGTTCTTC. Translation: CASSPPYNEQFF.

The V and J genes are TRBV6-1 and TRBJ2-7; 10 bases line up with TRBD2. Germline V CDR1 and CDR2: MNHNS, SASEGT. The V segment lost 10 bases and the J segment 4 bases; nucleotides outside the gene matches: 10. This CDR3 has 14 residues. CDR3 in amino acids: CATPDERGGYEQYF. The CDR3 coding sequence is TGTGCCACCCCGGATGAGCGGGGGGGATACGAGCAGTACTTC.

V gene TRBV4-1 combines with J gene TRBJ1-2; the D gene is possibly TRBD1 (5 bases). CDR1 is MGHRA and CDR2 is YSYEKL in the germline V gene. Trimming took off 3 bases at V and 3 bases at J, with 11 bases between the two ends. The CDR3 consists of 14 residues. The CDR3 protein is CASSHLGEDYGYTF. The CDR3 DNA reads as TGCGCCAGCAGCCATCTGGGGGAGGACTATGGCTACACCTTC.

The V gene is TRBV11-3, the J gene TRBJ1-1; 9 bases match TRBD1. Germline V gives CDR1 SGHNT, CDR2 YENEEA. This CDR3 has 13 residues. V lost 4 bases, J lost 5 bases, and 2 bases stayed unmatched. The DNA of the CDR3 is TGTGCCAGCAGCTCCGGACAGGGGACTGAAGCTTTCTTT. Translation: CASSSGQGTEAFF.

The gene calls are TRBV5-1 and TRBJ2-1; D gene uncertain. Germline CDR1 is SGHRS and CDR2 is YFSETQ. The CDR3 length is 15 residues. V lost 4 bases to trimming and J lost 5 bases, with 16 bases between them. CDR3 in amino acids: CASSPAGPPNNEQFF. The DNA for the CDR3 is TGCGCCAGCAGCCCTGCAGGTCCCCCAAACAATGAGCAGTTCTTC.

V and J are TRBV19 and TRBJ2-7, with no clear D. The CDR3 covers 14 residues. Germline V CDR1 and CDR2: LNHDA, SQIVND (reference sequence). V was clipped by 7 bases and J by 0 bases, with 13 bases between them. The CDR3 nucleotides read TGTGCCAGTACCATATCACTAAGCTCCTACGAGCAGTACTTC. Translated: CASTISLSSYEQYF.

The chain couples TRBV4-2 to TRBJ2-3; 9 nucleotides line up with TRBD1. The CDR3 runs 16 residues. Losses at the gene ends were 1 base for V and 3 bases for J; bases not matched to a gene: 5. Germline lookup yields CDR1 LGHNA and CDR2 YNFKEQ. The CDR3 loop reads CASSQAGQGVTDTQYF. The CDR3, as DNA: TGTGCCAGCAGCCAAGCGGGACAGGGTGTGACAGATACGCAGTATTTT.

This CDR3 reads CASGLGPGLVFSGANVLTF. The CDR3 DNA reads as TGTGCTAGTGGTTTGGGGCCGGGACTAGTGTTTTCTGGGGCCAACGTCCTGACTTTC. This chain connects TRBV12-5 to TRBJ2-6; 8 positions match TRBD2. Unmatched junction bases numbered 9, after V lost 1 base and J lost 1 base. Germline CDR1 and CDR2: LGHNT and FRNRAP. The CDR3 covers 19 residues.

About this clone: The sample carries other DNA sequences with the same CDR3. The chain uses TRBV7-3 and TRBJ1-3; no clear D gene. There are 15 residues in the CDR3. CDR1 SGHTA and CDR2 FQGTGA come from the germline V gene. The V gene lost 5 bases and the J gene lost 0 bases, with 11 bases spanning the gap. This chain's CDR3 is CASSPGRNSGNTIYF. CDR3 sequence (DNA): TGTGCCAGCAGCCCCGGTCGTAACTCTGGAAACACCATATATTTT.

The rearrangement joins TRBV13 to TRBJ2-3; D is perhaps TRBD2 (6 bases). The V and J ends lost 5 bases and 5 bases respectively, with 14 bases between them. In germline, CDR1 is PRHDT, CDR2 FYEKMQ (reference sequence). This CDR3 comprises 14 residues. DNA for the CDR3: TGTGCCAGCAGCCCAAGGGCCGGGGGAGATACGCAGTATTTT. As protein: CASSPRAGGDTQYF. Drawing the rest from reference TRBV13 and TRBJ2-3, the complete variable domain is AAGVIQSPRHLIKEKRETATLKCYPIPRHDTVYWYQQGPGQDPQFLISFYEKMQSDKGSIPDRFSAQQFSDYHSELNMSSLELGDSALYFCASSPRAGGDTQYFGPGTRLTVL.

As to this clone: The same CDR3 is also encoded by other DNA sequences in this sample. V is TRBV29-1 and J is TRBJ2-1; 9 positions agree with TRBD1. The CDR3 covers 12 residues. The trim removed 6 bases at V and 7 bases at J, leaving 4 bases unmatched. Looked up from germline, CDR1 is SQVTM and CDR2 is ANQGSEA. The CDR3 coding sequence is TGCAGCGTGAACAGGGGGCCGAATGAGCAGTTCTTC. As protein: CSVNRGPNEQFF.

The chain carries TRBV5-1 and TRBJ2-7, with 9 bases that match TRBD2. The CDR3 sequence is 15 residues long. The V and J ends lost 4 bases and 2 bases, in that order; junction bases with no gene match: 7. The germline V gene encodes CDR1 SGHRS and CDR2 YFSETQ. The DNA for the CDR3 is TGCGCCAGCAGCCCACATAGCGGGGGCCCCTACGAGCAGTACTTC. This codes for CASSPHSGGPYEQYF.

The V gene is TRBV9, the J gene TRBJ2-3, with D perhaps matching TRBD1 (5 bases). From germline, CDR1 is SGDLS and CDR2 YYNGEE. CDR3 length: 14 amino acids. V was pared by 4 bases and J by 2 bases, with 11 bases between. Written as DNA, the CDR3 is TGTGCCAGCAGCTCGCAGGGTTCCACAGATACGCAGTATTTT. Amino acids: CASSSQGSTDTQYF.

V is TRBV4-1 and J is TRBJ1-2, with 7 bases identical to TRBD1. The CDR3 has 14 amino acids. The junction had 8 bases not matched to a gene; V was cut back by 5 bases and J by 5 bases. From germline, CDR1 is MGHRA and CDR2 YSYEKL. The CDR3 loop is CASSTQGGLYGYTF. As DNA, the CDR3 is TGCGCCAGCAGCACGCAGGGGGGTTTGTATGGCTACACCTTC.

The CDR3 region is CAWIDNYNEQFF. CDR3 coding DNA: TGTGCCTGGATCGACAACTACAATGAGCAGTTCTTC. The chain uses TRBV30 and TRBJ2-1; D unresolved. The CDR3 extends over 12 amino acids. Germline V gene data show CDR1 as GTSNPN and CDR2 as SVGIG (reference sequence). V was cut by 4 bases and J by 3 bases, with 7 bases left in between.

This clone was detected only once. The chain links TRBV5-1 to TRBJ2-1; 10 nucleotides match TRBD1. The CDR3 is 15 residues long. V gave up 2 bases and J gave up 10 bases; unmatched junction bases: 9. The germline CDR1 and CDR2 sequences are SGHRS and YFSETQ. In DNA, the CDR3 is TGCGCCAGCAGCTTTACCGGGACAGGGGCTAGAGAGCAGTTCTTC. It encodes CASSFTGTGAREQFF.

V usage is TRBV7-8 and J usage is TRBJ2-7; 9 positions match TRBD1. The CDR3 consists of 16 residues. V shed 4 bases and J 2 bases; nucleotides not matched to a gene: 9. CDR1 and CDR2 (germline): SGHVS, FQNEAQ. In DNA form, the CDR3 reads TGTGCCAGCAGCTCCCGCCGGGGACAGGGACCCTACGAGCAGTACTTC. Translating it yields CASSSRRGQGPYEQYF.